Listed below are T cell receptor beta chains from one sample, sequenced in a study of blood T cells in healthy people across ages. Via MiXCR, TCRdb re-called the 5' RACE reads, giving one row per CDR3 protein. The table includes about 1.5 million distinct CDR3 sequences, roughly two fifths detected once. Sequenced input: blood. All receptors derive from a woman aged 18-30 years in good health. Each CDR3 is given with its conserved first and last residue. A D gene is named only where the DNA matches it firmly. Some rows mark clone size as missing; the rest say once, few, many or name a class of expanded clone.

>.|TRBJ2-3|TRBV9|.
CASSVVGGLGGDTQYF
TGTGCCAGCAGCGTAGTAGGAGGACTTGGAGGGGATACGCAGTATTTT
>.|TRBJ2-1|TRBV7-2|.
CASSLVPLIRFSSYNEQFF
TGTGCCAGCAGCTTGGTCCCCTTAATCAGGTTTAGCTCCTACAATGAGCAGTTCTTC
>few|TRBJ1-4|TRBV2|TRBD1
CASSDQGQGKKLFF
TGTGCCAGCAGTGACCAGGGACAGGGCAAAAAACTGTTTTTT
>.|TRBJ2-3|TRBV7-3|.
CASSSNSEGRTDTQYF
TGTGCCAGCAGCTCAAATAGCGAGGGGCGCACAGATACGCAGTATTTT
>.|TRBJ2-7|TRBV6-5|.
CASSYWAYEQYF
TGTGCCAGCAGTTATTGGGCCTACGAGCAGTACTTC
>few|TRBJ2-7|TRBV12-3/TRBV12-4|.
CASSLAGRISYEQYF
TGTGCCAGCAGTTTAGCGGGACGGATCTCCTACGAGCAGTACTTC
>many|TRBJ2-1|TRBV4-3|.
CASSQDRGGYNEQFF
TGCGCCAGCAGCCAAGACAGGGGAGGCTACAATGAGCAGTTCTTC
>many|TRBJ2-6|TRBV6-6|.
CASSSASGANVLTF
TGTGCCAGCAGTTCCGCGAGTGGGGCCAACGTCCTGACTTTC
>.|TRBJ2-2|TRBV19|TRBD1
CASSKTGANTGELFF
TGTGCCAGTAGTAAGACAGGGGCAAACACCGGGGAGCTGTTTTTT
>few|TRBJ2-1|TRBV24-1|TRBD1
CATSDPRTGAAEQFF
TGTGCCACCAGTGATCCCCGGACAGGGGCGGCTGAGCAGTTCTTC
>.|TRBJ2-3|TRBV12-3/TRBV12-4|.
CASRELQGTDTQYF
TGTGCCAGCAGGGAACTACAGGGCACAGATACGCAGTATTTT
>few|TRBJ1-4|TRBV30|.
CAWTDGREKLFF
TGTGCCTGGACCGACGGGAGGGAAAAACTGTTTTTT
>.|TRBJ2-1|TRBV7-2|TRBD2
CASSLQTSGGETQFF
TGTGCCAGCAGCTTACAGACTAGCGGGGGGGAGACCCAGTTCTTC
>.|TRBJ1-2|TRBV27|TRBD1
CASSSTGQGNYGYTF
TGTGCCAGCAGTTCGACGGGACAGGGAAACTATGGCTACACCTTC
>.|TRBJ2-1|TRBV29-1|TRBD1
CSVFSGQGVSYNEQFF
TGCAGCGTTTTCTCGGGACAGGGGGTATCCTACAATGAGCAGTTCTTC
>few|TRBJ2-5|TRBV7-2|TRBD2
CASSRSGAQETQYF
TGTGCCAGCAGCCGTAGCGGGGCGCAAGAGACCCAGTACTTC
>few|TRBJ2-3|TRBV6-2/TRBV6-3|.
CASSSFLREDTQYF
TGTGCCAGCAGCTCCTTCTTGCGCGAGGACACGCAGTATTTT
>.|TRBJ2-7|TRBV3-1|.
CASSPWRSDYEQYF
TGTGCCAGCAGCCCCTGGAGGTCCGACTACGAGCAGTACTTC
>.|TRBJ2-5|TRBV5-1|.
CASSLWESYNEQYF
TGCGCCAGCAGCTTGTGGGAAAGCTACAATGAGCAGTACTTC
>once|TRBJ1-5|TRBV4-3|.
CASSQETGTNQPQHF
TGCGCCAGCAGCCAGGAAACAGGGACGAATCAGCCCCAGCATTTT
>.|TRBJ2-4|TRBV9|TRBD2
CASSVEPSGEGWQYF
TGTGCCAGCAGCGTAGAACCTAGCGGCGAGGGGTGGCAGTACTTC
>few|TRBJ2-1|TRBV7-2|TRBD2
CASSLELARNEQFF
TGTGCCAGCAGCTTAGAACTAGCGAGGAATGAGCAGTTCTTC
>.|TRBJ2-2|TRBV5-1|TRBD2
CAGSLTLAVGGELFF
TGCGCCGGCAGCTTGACACTAGCGGTCGGCGGGGAGCTGTTTTTT
>.|TRBJ2-1|TRBV27|TRBD1
CASSSGTGGGYERFF
TGTGCCAGCAGTTCAGGGACAGGGGGTGGTTATGAGCGGTTCTTC
>.|TRBJ2-2|TRBV24-1|TRBD1
CATSDGQGLSTGELFF
TGTGCCACCAGTGATGGACAGGGGTTGAGCACCGGGGAGCTGTTTTTT
>.|TRBJ1-1|TRBV20-1|TRBD1
CSAPGGGTEAFF
TGCAGTGCTCCAGGGGGCGGAACTGAAGCTTTCTTT
>few|TRBJ2-3|TRBV7-2|.
CASSPPTVLATDTQYF
TGTGCCAGCAGCCCCCCTACGGTTCTTGCGACAGATACGCAGTATTTT
>few|TRBJ1-1|TRBV6-2/TRBV6-3|TRBD1
CASSYGTGGLLTEAFF
TGTGCCAGCAGCTACGGGACAGGGGGTCTCCTCACTGAAGCTTTCTTT
>.|TRBJ2-1|TRBV7-9|TRBD2
CASSSGLAGDRIYNEQFF
TGTGCCAGCAGCTCTGGACTAGCGGGAGATCGGATCTACAATGAGCAGTTCTTC
>.|TRBJ1-5|TRBV6-1|TRBD1
CACRTIPGTGHQPQHF
TGTGCCTGCAGAACCATTCCCGGGACAGGGCATCAGCCCCAGCATTTT
>.|TRBJ2-6|TRBV11-2|.
CASSLGRLSSGANVLTF
TGTGCCAGCAGCTTAGGCCGGTTAAGTTCTGGGGCCAACGTCCTGACTTTC
>many|TRBJ2-1|TRBV12-3/TRBV12-4|.
CASSLGISYNEQFF
TGTGCCAGCAGTTTAGGTATCTCCTACAATGAGCAGTTCTTC
>.|TRBJ2-7|TRBV20-1|.
CSAITRGYEQYF
TGCAGTGCTATCACTAGAGGCTACGAGCAGTACTTC
>.|TRBJ2-1|TRBV3-1|.
CASSQVSVTVYNEQFF
TGTGCCAGCAGCCAAGTGTCGGTAACGGTCTACAATGAGCAGTTCTTC
>once|TRBJ2-1|TRBV6-1|.
CASSLGTPKGNEQFF
TGTGCCAGCAGTCTCGGGACTCCCAAGGGTAATGAGCAGTTCTTC
>few|TRBJ1-6|TRBV7-8|TRBD1
CASSLGQANINSPLHF
TGTGCCAGCAGCCTGGGACAGGCGAATATTAATTCACCCCTCCACTTT
>.|TRBJ1-2|TRBV5-1|.
CASSYQQGTYGYTF
TGCGCCAGCAGCTACCAACAGGGAACCTATGGCTACACCTTC
>.|TRBJ2-1|TRBV7-8|.
CASSQARLGGQCNEQFF
TGTGCCAGCAGCCAGGCCCGTCTGGGGGGCCAATGCAATGAGCAGTTCTTC
>.|TRBJ2-1|TRBV7-9|.
CASSLTSKGYNEQFF
TGTGCCAGCAGCTTAACTAGCAAAGGGTACAATGAGCAGTTCTTC
>.|TRBJ2-3|TRBV7-9|.
CASSLGVGAKDTQYF
TGTGCCAGCAGCTTAGGGGTGGGGGCGAAAGATACGCAGTATTTT
>.|TRBJ2-4|TRBV18|.
CASSPRGGFDIQYF
TGTGCCAGCTCACCGAGGGGGGGCTTTGACATTCAGTACTTC
>.|TRBJ2-5|TRBV4-1|.
CASSQGLGAQETQYF
TGCGCCAGCAGCCAAGGTTTAGGGGCTCAAGAGACCCAGTACTTC
>few|TRBJ1-5|TRBV24-1|.
CATSDSQDGLVLSGQPQHF
TGTGCCACCAGTGATTCCCAGGACGGCCTAGTGCTATCCGGACAGCCCCAGCATTTT
>.|TRBJ2-7|TRBV25-1|.
CASTEQGAGARNEQYF
TGTGCCAGCACCGAACAGGGCGCGGGAGCCCGGAATGAGCAGTACTTC
>few|TRBJ2-5|TRBV4-1|TRBD2
CASSQVSGGRETQYF
TGCGCCAGCAGCCAAGTTAGCGGGGGTCGGGAGACCCAGTACTTC
>few|TRBJ2-1|TRBV10-2|.
CASNHNEQFF
TGCGCCAGCAATCACAATGAGCAGTTCTTC
>once|TRBJ2-7|TRBV25-1|TRBD1
CASSEWGDRGSYEQYF
TGTGCCAGCAGTGAATGGGGAGACAGGGGATCCTACGAGCAGTACTTC
>.|TRBJ1-2|TRBV4-3|.
CASSQEWFYGYTF
TGCGCCAGCAGCCAAGAATGGTTTTACGGCTACACCTTC
>.|TRBJ2-1|TRBV20-1|.
CSAPGHSSYNEQFF
TGCAGTGCTCCGGGACATAGCTCCTACAATGAGCAGTTCTTC
>few|TRBJ2-3|TRBV12-3/TRBV12-4|.
CASSKYLGTDTQYF
TGTGCCAGCAGTAAATATCTGGGCACAGATACGCAGTATTTT
>many|TRBJ2-1|TRBV6-5|.
CASSLRDTYNEQFF
TGTGCCAGCAGTCTCCGGGACACCTACAATGAGCAGTTCTTC
>.|TRBJ2-7|TRBV29-1|.
CSVLYNEQYF
TGCAGCGTTCTCTACAATGAGCAGTACTTC
>few|TRBJ2-1|TRBV28|.
CASSLWVRGSYNEQFF
TGTGCCAGCAGTTTATGGGTTAGGGGGTCCTACAATGAGCAGTTCTTC
>.|TRBJ2-3|TRBV12-5|.
CASGLVLGTRGDTQYF
TGTGCTAGTGGTTTGGTACTCGGGACCAGAGGGGATACGCAGTATTTT
>.|TRBJ1-2|TRBV28|.
CASSLSGEESGYTF
TGTGCCAGCAGTTTATCAGGAGAGGAATCTGGCTACACCTTC